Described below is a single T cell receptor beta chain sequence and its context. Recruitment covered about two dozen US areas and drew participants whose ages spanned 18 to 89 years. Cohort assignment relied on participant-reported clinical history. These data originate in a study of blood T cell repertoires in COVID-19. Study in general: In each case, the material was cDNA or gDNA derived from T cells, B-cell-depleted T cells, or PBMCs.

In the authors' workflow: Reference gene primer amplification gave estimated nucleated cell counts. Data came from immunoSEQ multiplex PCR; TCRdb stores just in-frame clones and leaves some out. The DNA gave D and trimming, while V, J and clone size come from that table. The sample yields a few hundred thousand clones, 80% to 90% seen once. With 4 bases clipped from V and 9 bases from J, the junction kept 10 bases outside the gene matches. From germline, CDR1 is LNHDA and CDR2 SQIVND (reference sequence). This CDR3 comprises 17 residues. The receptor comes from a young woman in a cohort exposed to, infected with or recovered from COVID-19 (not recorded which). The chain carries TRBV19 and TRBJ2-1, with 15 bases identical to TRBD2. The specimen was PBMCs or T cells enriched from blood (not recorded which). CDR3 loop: CASSTRTSGGAGGEQFF. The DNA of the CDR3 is TGTGCCAGTAGTACCCGGACTAGCGGGGGGGCAGGGGGTGAGCAGTTCTTC. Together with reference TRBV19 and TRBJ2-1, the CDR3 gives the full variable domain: DGGITQSPKYLFRKEGQNVTLSCEQNLNHDAMYWYRQDPGQGLRLIYYSQIVNDFQKGDIAEGYSVSREKKESFPLTVTSAQKNPTAFYLCASSTRTSGGAGGEQFFGPGTRLTVL.